The 3 T cell receptor beta chains in this list originate from one sample, sequenced in a study of early T cells in non-severe SARS-CoV-2 infection. MiXCR, applied by TCRdb to the 5' RACE reads, yields one record per CDR3 protein. The table has some 87,000 distinct CDR3 sequences, roughly 12% seen once. The sample was whole blood. These receptors all come from an adult who was a healthcare worker with PCR-confirmed SARS-CoV-2 infection or an uninfected control (not recorded which).

This clonotype was counted at least ten times. CDR3 region: CASSISGVNTDTQYF. The CDR3 bases are TGTGCCAGCAGCATTAGCGGGGTAAACACAGATACGCAGTATTTT. This rearrangement joins TRBV7-2 to TRBJ2-3; TRBD2 matches 8 bases. CDR1 SGHTA and CDR2 FQGNSA come from the germline V gene. This CDR3 region has 15 residues. V lost 5 bases to trimming and J lost 2 bases; unmatched junction nucleotides: 6.

A remark on this clonotype: The CDR3 does not close with the conserved phenylalanine or tryptophan, likely indicating a read error. The V and J genes are TRBV27 and TRBJ2-5; D may be TRBD2 (6 bases). CDR3 length: 13 amino acids. V was cut by 8 bases and J by 4 bases, with 14 bases left in between. The V gene's germline CDR1 is MNHEY and CDR2 SMNVEV (reference sequence). The DNA for the CDR3 is TGTGCCAGCGGACTAATCACAGGAGAGACCCAGTACTCC. This gives the protein CASGLITGETQYS.

Many counts were recorded for this clonotype. The chain recombines TRBV19 with TRBJ2-7, with D hard to call. Deletions cut 3 bases from V and 10 bases from J, with 16 bases between. CDR3 length: 13 amino acids. Germline loops: CDR1 LNHDA, CDR2 SQIVND (reference sequence). DNA for the CDR3: TGTGCCAGTAGTATGGAAGCCTCCTACGGACAGTACTTC. Translation: CASSMEASYGQYF.